This T cell receptor (beta chain) was profiled in a study of identical twins. MiXCR, applied by TCRdb to the 5' RACE reads, yields one record per CDR3 protein. The data show around 570,000 distinct CDR3 sequences, 9.6% seen once. CDR1 and CDR2 from the germline V gene are SGDLS and YYNGEE. The CDR3 is 15 residues long. The ends lost 7 bases at V and 2 bases at J; junction bases unmatched: 6. This clonotype showed up just a few times. These sequences were also reported in another study, on yellow fever vaccine responses in identical twins.

The receptor was isolated from a woman younger than 30 in good health. Sequencing used PBMCs. The chain is built from TRBV9 and TRBJ2-6, with TRBD1 matching 7 bases. Here the CDR3 DNA reads TGTGCCAGCGGAAGACAGGGTCCTGGGGCCAACGTCCTGACTTTC. Protein: CASGRQGPGANVLTF.